The T cell receptor beta chain under discussion was sequenced for a study of CD8 T cells in ankylosing spondylitis (dated by TCRdb to the late 2010s). Broadly, across the study: T cell receptor beta repertoires were profiled in healthy donors and ankylosing spondylitis patients so that disease-linked TCR variants could be found. The full study cohort comprised around 25 ankylosing spondylitis patients and some 100 healthy donors. Peripheral blood samples were taken, and synovial fluid was additionally collected from ankylosing spondylitis patients.

Beyond this particular receptor, the publication reports: The disease-linked clones were reported as significantly enriched in matched synovial fluid samples from ankylosing spondylitis patients. A TCR beta motif made up of several highly homologous amino acid variants appeared to be characteristic of blood from ankylosing spondylitis patients. Some of the motif variants had been reported before in the synovial fluid and blood of reactive arthritis patients, a finding that suggests common disease-initiation mechanisms. In peripheral blood, the disease-linked clones were found at relatively low frequencies and had a CD8+ phenotype.

The reads were generated on an Illumina HiSeq 2500. Quantitative 5'-RACE with molecular barcodes was the method used to prepare the TCR beta libraries. The published analysis was carried out like this. A new computational method, built on a probabilistic model of VDJ rearrangement, was used to identify disease-linked TCR variants. TCRdb ran its own pipeline on the public reads, namely fastp trimming at Q25 and MiXCR clone calling, and kept in-frame beta chains. One record per CDR3 amino acid sequence lists the most common genes and DNA. The V and J calls and clone size come from TCRdb's table, not from the authors' own analysis. This sample lists approximately 190,000 distinct CDR3 sequences; 10% to 15% were detected once. Together, the top ten hold around 10% of the sample. The table lists this clonotype with many counts. There is no known antigen for this receptor. No base qualities exist here, and no much larger clone lies one base off it.

CDR1 SGHRS and CDR2 YFSETQ were looked up in the germline V gene. Unmatched junction bases come to 4, with V trimmed by 4 bases and J by 1 base. From the cysteine up to the phenylalanine, the CDR3 has a length of 14 residues. Just the 42-base CDR3 DNA is kept, in frame starting at base 1. Rearrangement joined TRBV5-1 to TRBJ1-1, with 7 bases matching TRBD1. What was sequenced was blood, either unsorted or a sorted T cell fraction (not recorded which). The sequence derives from a female donor with ankylosing spondylitis or in good health (not recorded which). The DNA is as follows: TGCGCCAGCAGCGTGGACAGGCCGAACACTGAAGCTTTCTTT. Translated, it gives CASSVDRPNTEAFF.